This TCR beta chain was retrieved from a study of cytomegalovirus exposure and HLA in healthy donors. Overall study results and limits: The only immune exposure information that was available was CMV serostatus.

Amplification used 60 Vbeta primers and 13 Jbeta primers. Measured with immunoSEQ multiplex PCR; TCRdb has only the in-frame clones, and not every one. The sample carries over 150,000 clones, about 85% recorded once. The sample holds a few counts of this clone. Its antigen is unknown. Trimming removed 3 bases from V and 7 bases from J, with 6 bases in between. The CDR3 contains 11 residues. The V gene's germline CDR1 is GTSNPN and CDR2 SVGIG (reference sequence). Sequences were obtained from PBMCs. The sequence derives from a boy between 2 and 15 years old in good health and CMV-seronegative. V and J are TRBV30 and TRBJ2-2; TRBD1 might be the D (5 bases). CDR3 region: CAWRGVGELFF. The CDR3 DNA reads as TGTGCCTGGAGAGGGGTCGGGGAGCTGTTTTTT.